A selection of T cell receptor beta chains follows, all from one sample in a study of regulatory T cells in long-lasting Graves disease. One entry per CDR3 protein, called by TCRdb with MiXCR from the multiplex PCR reads. The table lists about 430,000 distinct CDR3 sequences, roughly a fifth of them singletons. The specimen was peripheral blood mononuclear cells (PBMCs), collected when the disease was refractory, from a patient treated with antithyroid drugs. These receptors all stem from a female donor with Graves disease. Each CDR3 is given with its conserved first and last residue. Fields, in order: J gene, D gene, V gene, clone size, CDR3 protein, CDR3 DNA. The D gene is left open where the match is weak. Rows may omit the clone size; those that give it use once, few, many or a size class.

J: TRBJ1-2; D: .; V: TRBV30; size: .; CDR3: CALFGGNYGYTF; DNA: TGTGCCCTGTTCGGGGGTAACTATGGCTACACCTTC
J: TRBJ1-2; D: .; V: TRBV12-3/TRBV12-4; size: many; CDR3: CASSDKRGGNYGYTF; DNA: TGTGCCAGCAGTGACAAGAGGGGTGGAAACTATGGCTACACCTTC
J: TRBJ2-3; D: TRBD2; V: TRBV2; size: .; CDR3: CASRGTSGSKGDTQYF; DNA: TGTGCCAGCAGGGGGACTAGCGGGAGTAAGGGAGATACGCAGTATTTT
J: TRBJ2-7; D: .; V: TRBV28; size: many; CDR3: CASSSGRSTYEQYF; DNA: TGTGCCAGCAGTTCGGGTAGGTCGACCTACGAGCAGTACTTC
J: TRBJ2-2; D: .; V: TRBV20-1; size: many; CDR3: CSASGTLNTGELFF; DNA: TGCAGTGCTAGTGGGACCCTGAACACCGGGGAGCTGTTTTTT
J: TRBJ1-4; D: .; V: TRBV6-1; size: few; CDR3: CAGSAIPLATNEKLFF; DNA: TGTGCCGGCTCAGCGATACCCCTTGCAACTAATGAAAAACTGTTTTTT
J: TRBJ2-5; D: TRBD2; V: TRBV28; size: many; CDR3: CAISGRPYQETQYF; DNA: TGTGCTATAAGCGGGAGGCCGTACCAAGAGACCCAGTACTTC
J: TRBJ2-2; D: TRBD2; V: TRBV7-6; size: .; CDR3: CASSPAPLAGENGELFF; DNA: TGTGCCAGCAGCCCCGCCCCACTAGCGGGAGAGAACGGGGAGCTGTTTTTT
J: TRBJ1-4; D: .; V: TRBV27; size: few; CDR3: CASSPDRRANEKLFF; DNA: TGTGCCAGCAGTCCCGACAGGCGTGCTAATGAAAAACTGTTTTTT
J: TRBJ1-4; D: .; V: TRBV28; size: many; CDR3: CASSWISATNEKLFF; DNA: TGTGCCAGCAGTTGGATCTCTGCAACTAATGAAAAACTGTTTTTT
J: TRBJ2-7; D: TRBD1; V: TRBV28; size: many; CDR3: CASTVQGARYEQYF; DNA: TGTGCCAGCACGGTACAGGGGGCTCGGTACGAGCAGTACTTC
J: TRBJ1-4; D: .; V: TRBV20-1; size: many; CDR3: CSARATLVGEKLFF; DNA: TGCAGTGCTAGAGCGACATTGGTGGGTGAAAAACTGTTTTTT
J: TRBJ2-5; D: .; V: TRBV28; size: many; CDR3: CAVGAGKETQYF; DNA: TGTGCCGTTGGGGCGGGAAAAGAGACCCAGTACTTC
J: TRBJ2-5; D: .; V: TRBV12-3/TRBV12-4; size: many; CDR3: CASSPYLVARETQYF; DNA: TGTGCCAGCAGTCCTTATTTGGTAGCCAGGGAGACCCAGTACTTC
J: TRBJ2-4; D: TRBD1; V: TRBV3-1; size: many; CDR3: CASSPDRVGAKNIQYF; DNA: TGTGCCAGCAGCCCGGACAGGGTTGGGGCCAAAAACATTCAGTACTTC
J: TRBJ1-2; D: TRBD1; V: TRBV30; size: few; CDR3: CAWRLTGTGNGYTF; DNA: TGTGCCTGGAGATTAACCGGGACAGGGAATGGCTACACCTTC
J: TRBJ1-4; D: TRBD1; V: TRBV6-5; size: .; CDR3: CASSYQGALNEKLFF; DNA: TGTGCCAGCAGTTACCAGGGGGCTCTAAATGAAAAACTGTTTTTT
J: TRBJ2-5; D: .; V: TRBV29-1; size: .; CDR3: CSVLMWGRQETQYF; DNA: TGCAGCGTCCTGATGTGGGGGCGGCAAGAGACCCAGTACTTC
J: TRBJ2-5; D: TRBD2; V: TRBV2; size: .; CDR3: CASSRRTSGSGETQYF; DNA: TGTGCCAGCAGTAGGAGGACTAGCGGGAGCGGTGAGACCCAGTACTTC
J: TRBJ2-7; D: .; V: TRBV27; size: many; CDR3: CATSWAGGSYEQYF; DNA: TGTGCCACCTCATGGGCAGGAGGCTCCTACGAGCAGTACTTC
J: TRBJ2-3; D: .; V: TRBV28; size: .; CDR3: CASSLGVTPNTDTQYF; DNA: TGTGCCAGCAGTTTAGGGGTCACCCCCAACACAGATACGCAGTATTTT
J: TRBJ2-7; D: .; V: TRBV4-2; size: .; CDR3: CASSQAGTLYEQYF; DNA: TGTGCCAGCAGCCAAGCAGGGACCCTCTACGAGCAGTACTTC
J: TRBJ2-1; D: TRBD2; V: TRBV7-3; size: .; CDR3: CASSLMAGGPNEQFF; DNA: TGTGCCAGCAGCTTGATGGCGGGAGGTCCTAATGAGCAGTTCTTC
J: TRBJ1-1; D: .; V: TRBV6-1; size: many; CDR3: CASSVNSLMNTEAFF; DNA: TGTGCCAGCAGTGTTAACAGCCTCATGAACACTGAAGCTTTCTTT
J: TRBJ2-5; D: .; V: TRBV3-1; size: many; CDR3: CASSHLGAETQYF; DNA: TGTGCCAGCAGCCATCTGGGTGCAGAGACCCAGTACTTC
J: TRBJ2-2; D: .; V: TRBV5-1; size: few; CDR3: CASSFQGDTGELFF; DNA: TGCGCCAGCAGCTTTCAGGGTGACACCGGGGAGCTGTTTTTT
J: TRBJ1-6; D: .; V: TRBV5-5; size: .; CDR3: CASTEGTGNSPLHF; DNA: TGTGCCAGCACCGAAGGGACGGGTAATTCACCCCTCCACTTT
J: TRBJ2-1; D: TRBD2; V: TRBV28; size: .; CDR3: CASTHIGTSGRGVDEQFF; DNA: TGTGCCAGCACTCATATCGGGACTAGCGGGAGAGGGGTAGATGAGCAGTTCTTC
J: TRBJ2-7; D: .; V: TRBV30; size: many; CDR3: CAWSDRRGNSYEQYF; DNA: TGTGCCTGGAGTGATCGCCGGGGAAACTCCTACGAGCAGTACTTC